The 19 T cell receptor beta chains below come from one sample, sequenced in a study of identical twins. MiXCR was run by TCRdb on the 5' RACE reads, yielding one entry per CDR3 protein. The sample lists under 900,000 distinct CDR3 sequences, roughly 18% occurring once. The data also belong to a second study, concerning T cells expressing NK-cell markers.

Sequenced input: PBMCs. The receptors derive from a woman aged 18 to 35 in good health.

This clonotype was seen only a few times. The J gene is TRBJ2-3, the V gene TRBV20-1, with TRBD2 as a possible D gene (5 bases). This CDR3 is 12 amino acids long. Germline V CDR1 and CDR2: DFQATT, SNEGSKA (reference sequence). Trimming cost V 5 bases and J 6 bases, with 12 bases left between them. The CDR3 DNA reads TGCAGTGCTTACAAAGGGAGTGATACGCAGTATTTT. Its translation is CSAYKGSDTQYF.

The chain combines TRBV4-1 with TRBJ2-1; 11 bases are a match to TRBD2. V lost 6 bases and J lost 9; bases outside the gene matches: 10. The CDR3 is 15 residues long. Germline V gene lookup returns CDR1 MGHRA and CDR2 YSYEKL. The CDR3 nucleotides read TGCGCCAGCAGGCCTCTAGCGGGAGGAGAGACTGAGCAGTTCTTC. As protein: CASRPLAGGETEQFF.

The gene calls are TRBV20-1 and TRBJ2-7; D may be TRBD2 (5 bases). The V end lost 5 bases, the J end lost 5 bases, and 19 bases lay between the germline ends. The CDR3 runs to 14 residues. CDR1 and CDR2 from the germline V gene are DFQATT and SNEGSKA (reference sequence). Written as DNA, the CDR3 is TGCAGTGCTTTAGAAAGGGAGAGGAGCCACGAGCAGTACTTC. Protein sequence: CSALERERSHEQYF.

This clonotype occurred a few times. CDR3 region: CASTTGGSGYTF. CDR3 sequence (DNA): TGTGCCAGCACCACAGGGGGCTCTGGCTACACCTTC. The chain links TRBV6-2 or TRBV6-3 to TRBJ1-2; 9 positions match TRBD1. Per the germline V gene, CDR1 is MNHEY and CDR2 is SVGEGT. Trimming cost V 7 bases and J 7 bases; bases outside gene matches: 4. The CDR3 totals 12 residues.

Remarks on this clonotype: A single base separates this from a much larger clone, so it may be a read error. CDR3 DNA sequence: TGTGCCAGCAGGTCGACTAGGGAGGTTCTCTTC. Encoded protein: CASRSTREVLF. The rearrangement links TRBV12-3 or TRBV12-4 to TRBJ2-1; D is possibly TRBD2 (6 bases). This CDR3 region has 11 residues.

In its sample, this clonotype was seen a few times. J is TRBJ2-7 and V is TRBV7-2; 7 bases fit TRBD1. V shed 3 bases and J 6 bases; nucleotides not matched to a gene: 5. Germline CDR1 reads SGHTA; CDR2 reads FQGNSA. The length of the CDR3 is 13 residues. CDR3 region: CASSFTGVGEQYF. CDR3 DNA sequence: TGTGCCAGCAGCTTTACAGGGGTCGGCGAGCAGTACTTC.

This clonotype was found many times. CDR3 sequence (DNA): TGTGCCACCAGTACAGGGACCGGGGAGCTGTTTTTT. Amino acid sequence: CATSTGTGELFF. The chain has TRBV24-1 and TRBJ2-2; D perhaps matches TRBD1 (6 bases). Germline V gene lookup returns CDR1 KGHDR and CDR2 SFDVKD. CDR3 length equals 12 residues. The V and J ends lost 6 bases and 5 bases respectively, with 6 bases between them.

The gene calls are TRBV2 and TRBJ1-5; TRBD1 is a possible D gene (5 bases). Germline lookup yields CDR1 SNHLY and CDR2 FYNNEI. The V end was cut by 4 bases, the J end by 3 bases, with 10 bases between. CDR3 size: 14 residues. The chain's CDR3 is CASSGGSPNQPQHF. CDR3 coding DNA: TGTGCCAGCAGTGGGGGGTCCCCCAATCAGCCCCAGCATTTT.

The gene calls are TRBV7-9 and TRBJ2-1, with 7 nucleotides matching TRBD1. This CDR3 spans 12 amino acids. Germline CDR1 is SEHNR and CDR2 is FQNEAQ (reference sequence). The J segment lost 15 bases and the V segment lost 5 bases, leaving 10 bases of the junction unmatched. CDR3 region: CASSPGWAGGFF. For the CDR3, the DNA is TGTGCCAGCAGCCCAGGATGGGCAGGGGGGTTCTTC.

V and J are TRBV5-1 and TRBJ2-1; no reliable D call. Germline values: CDR1 SGHRS, CDR2 YFSETQ. V was shortened by 4 bases and J by 4 bases, with 12 bases between the two germline ends. The CDR3 consists of 14 residues. The CDR3 loop reads CASSADLRYNEQFF. CDR3 bases: TGCGCCAGCAGCGCGGACCTGAGATACAATGAGCAGTTCTTC.

This chain uses TRBV6-2 or TRBV6-3 with TRBJ2-2; 8 positions agree with TRBD2. The V segment lost 7 bases and the J segment 5 bases; nucleotides outside the gene matches: 12. Germline-derived CDR1 and CDR2 are MNHEY and SVGEGT. The CDR3 runs to 16 residues. CDR3 loop: CASNQWGLVLTGELFF. CDR3 in DNA: TGTGCCAGCAACCAGTGGGGACTAGTTTTGACCGGGGAGCTGTTTTTT.

This clonotype was counted ten times or more. The CDR3 sequence: CSARLAGAPDTQYF. The CDR3, as DNA: TGCAGTGCTAGACTAGCGGGGGCACCAGATACGCAGTATTTT. The chain employs TRBV20-1 and TRBJ2-3; 10 bases line up with TRBD2. Germline-derived CDR1 and CDR2 are DFQATT and SNEGSKA (reference sequence). The CDR3 covers 14 residues. Losses at the gene ends were 2 bases for V and 4 bases for J; bases not matched to a gene: 3.

This clonotype was detected a few times. The gene calls are TRBV7-6 and TRBJ2-3; D is undetermined. The CDR3 has 14 residues. Germline V gene sequence: CDR1 SGHVS, CDR2 FNYEAQ. The V gene lost 3 bases and the J gene lost 4 bases, with 11 bases spanning the gap. This CDR3 is CASSLWEQSDTQYF. CDR3 in DNA: TGTGCCAGCAGCTTGTGGGAACAGTCAGATACGCAGTATTTT.

There are a few counts of this clonotype. The genes are TRBV7-3 and TRBJ1-1; D unclear. This CDR3 is built from 14 residues. Germline V gives CDR1 SGHTA, CDR2 FQGTGA. The V end was cut by 0 bases, the J end by 1 base, with 6 bases between. CDR3 nucleotides: TGTGCCAGCAGCTTAACGCCAGCGAACACTGAAGCTTTCTTT. This translates into CASSLTPANTEAFF.

This clonotype has more than one count but fewer than ten. This CDR3 is CASSQDTGREQFF. In DNA form, the CDR3 reads TGCGCCAGCAGCCAAGATACCGGCCGTGAGCAGTTCTTC. The chain couples TRBV4-3 to TRBJ2-1, with no clear D. Trimming took off 0 bases at V and 9 bases at J, with 9 bases between the two ends. Germline V gives CDR1 LGHNA, CDR2 YSLEER. The CDR3 runs to 13 residues.

This clonotype came up a few times. The CDR3: CASSPTEVGDEQFF. As DNA, the CDR3 is TGTGCCAGCAGCCCAACCGAGGTAGGCGATGAGCAGTTCTTC. The genes are TRBV7-9 and TRBJ2-1, with D uncertain. Trimming stripped 5 bases from V and 8 bases from J, with 16 bases between. Looked up from germline, CDR1 is SEHNR and CDR2 is FQNEAQ (reference sequence). The CDR3 is made up of 14 amino acids.

V and J are TRBV27 and TRBJ2-1; D is possibly TRBD1 or TRBD2 (6 bases each). Germline CDR1 reads MNHEY; CDR2 reads SMNVEV (reference sequence). Deletions cut 3 bases from V and 0 bases from J, with 30 bases between. The CDR3 spans 22 residues. The CDR3 nucleotides are TGTGCCAGCAGTTTTTCTATGGGGGGCTCCATAATATTCAATATCTCCTACAATGAGCAGTTCTTC. Translated: CASSFSMGGSIIFNISYNEQFF.

V usage is TRBV3-1 and J usage is TRBJ2-3; D gene unclear. The CDR3 is 16 residues long. Germline CDR1 and CDR2: LGHDT and YNNKEL (reference sequence). Trimming stripped 2 bases from V and 0 bases from J, with 12 bases between. Here the CDR3 reads CASSQRGPLSTDTQYF. The CDR3 nucleotides read TGTGCCAGCAGCCAACGAGGTCCCCTCAGCACAGATACGCAGTATTTT.

This clonotype was counted a few times. V usage is TRBV6-2 or TRBV6-3 and J usage is TRBJ2-7; the D is unclear. Germline lookup yields CDR1 MNHEY and CDR2 SVGEGT. Between the trimmed V and J ends, which lost 1 base and 5 bases, there was a span of 12 bases. The CDR3 is made up of 14 amino acids. CDR3 nucleotides: TGTGCCAGCAGTTACTACGGGCCCGTCGACGAGCAGTACTTC. Its translation is CASSYYGPVDEQYF.